The next 32 T cell receptor beta chains were all read from a single sample in a study of identical twins (dated by TCRdb to the mid-2010s). The protocol used for the library was 5' RACE. The sequencer was an Illumina HiSeq 2000. Through fastp at Q25 and MiXCR, TCRdb rebuilt clones from the public reads, retaining in-frame beta chains. Rows merge per CDR3 protein into single entries with the most common DNA and genes. The sample table holds about 690,000 distinct CDR3 sequences, of which roughly 6% were seen once. The top ten clones comprise 1.5% to 2% of the sample. Sequencing used naive T cells sorted from blood. This specimen's cell subset or site label, per the study, means: cells isolated with a human naive T-cell isolation kit. These receptors originate from a man younger than 35 in good health.

At least ten counts were recorded for this clonotype. The chain is built from TRBV4-3 and TRBJ1-2; D ambiguous. Trimming pared 0 bases from V and 2 bases from J, leaving 10 bases between. Germline V gene sequence: CDR1 LGHNA, CDR2 YSLEER. The CDR3 totals 15 residues. As DNA, the CDR3 is TGCGCCAGCAGCCAAGAAAGAGCCTTCAACTATGGCTACACCTTC. Protein: CASSQERAFNYGYTF.

Many counts were recorded for this clonotype. J is TRBJ2-2 and V is TRBV29-1; D is unresolved. The germline CDR1 and CDR2 sequences are SQVTM and ANQGSEA. The CDR3 is 13 residues long. Trimming removed 6 bases at V and 1 base at J, with 9 bases between. Here the CDR3 reads CSVDKGNTGELFF. Written as DNA, the CDR3 is TGCAGCGTCGATAAGGGGAACACCGGGGAGCTGTTTTTT.

At least ten counts were recorded for this clonotype. This sequence joins TRBV7-8 and TRBJ2-7, with 9 bases lining up with TRBD2. Germline values: CDR1 SGHVS, CDR2 FQNEAQ. V shed 3 bases, J shed 4 bases, and the junction held 13 bases outside the gene matches. The CDR3 is 17 residues long. The CDR3 DNA reads TGTGCCAGCAGCTTCCAAAAGGGGGGACTAGCTCTTTACGAGCAGTACGTC. Its protein product is CASSFQKGGLALYEQYV.

Ten or more counts support this clonotype. The rearrangement uses TRBV5-1 and TRBJ1-6; maybe TRBD1 (5 bases). CDR3 size: 14 residues. CDR1 and CDR2 from the germline V gene are SGHRS and YFSETQ. The germline V and J ends were trimmed by 0 bases and 8 bases, with 9 bases remaining between them. CDR3 sequence reads: CASSLDVGHSPLHF. Here the CDR3 DNA reads TGCGCCAGCAGCTTGGACGTGGGGCATTCACCCCTCCACTTT.

This clonotype was counted many times. The chain combines TRBV7-3 with TRBJ2-1, with 8 nucleotides matching TRBD2. The CDR3 runs 15 residues. The germline gives CDR1 SGHTA, CDR2 FQGTGA. V was pared by 2 bases and J by 4 bases, with 4 bases of the junction left unmatched. This CDR3 is CASSLQGLGYNEQFF. The CDR3 nucleotides are TGTGCCAGCAGCTTACAGGGACTAGGTTACAATGAGCAGTTCTTC.

This clonotype appeared many times. The gene calls are TRBV7-2 and TRBJ1-6, with D possibly matching TRBD1 (6 bases). Germline CDR1 SGHTA, CDR2 FQGNSA. The CDR3 loop spans 14 amino acids. Trimming removed 5 bases from V and 7 bases from J, with 12 bases in between. CDR3 amino acids: CASSIPGQNSPLHF. Here the CDR3 DNA reads TGTGCCAGCAGCATCCCGGGACAAAATTCACCCCTCCACTTT.

The chain links TRBV20-1 to TRBJ2-3, with D possibly being TRBD2 (5 bases). Germline V gene data show CDR1 as DFQATT and CDR2 as SNEGSKA (reference sequence). V was cut by 2 bases and J by 3 bases, with 15 bases left in between. The CDR3 length is 15 residues. CDR3 sequence reads: CSARRGWSGTDTQYF. The CDR3 nucleotides read TGCAGTGCTAGACGCGGGTGGAGTGGGACAGATACGCAGTATTTT.

This clonotype was recorded at least ten times. J is TRBJ2-1 and V is TRBV5-1; D not certain. The CDR3 covers 16 residues. The V and J ends lost 2 bases and 6 bases respectively, with 18 bases between them. The germline CDR1 and CDR2 sequences are SGHRS and YFSETQ. The DNA for the CDR3 is TGCGCCAGCAGCTTCCAGTGGCTAGGCTTCCCCAATGAGCAGTTCTTC. Translation gives CASSFQWLGFPNEQFF.

This chain joins TRBV7-2 and TRBJ2-5; weak D call: TRBD1 (5 bases). This CDR3 region has 15 residues. V lost 5 bases, J lost 7 bases, and 20 bases lay in between. From germline, CDR1 is SGHTA and CDR2 FQGNSA. CDR3 nucleotides: TGTGCCAGCAGCCCGCCCGACAGCCCCCAGCCGACCCAGTACTTC. Translation gives CASSPPDSPQPTQYF.

This clonotype appeared many times. The chain joins TRBV5-1 to TRBJ2-1, with D maybe TRBD2 (7 bases). This CDR3 is built from 14 residues. The V and J ends lost 5 bases and 7 bases respectively, with 16 bases between them. From germline, CDR1 is SGHRS and CDR2 YFSETQ. The DNA of the CDR3 is TGCGCCAGCAGTCAAAGGACTAGGGGGAATGAGCAGTTCTTC. It codes for CASSQRTRGNEQFF.

This clonotype was detected many times. The chain joins TRBV12-3 or TRBV12-4 to TRBJ2-2; TRBD2 agrees at 14 bases. Trimming took 7 bases from V and 3 from J; bases not matched to a gene: 16. The CDR3 is 20 amino acids. The CDR3 loop reads CASNRDPGLAGDRYTGELFF. The CDR3 DNA reads TGTGCCAGCAATCGGGACCCGGGACTAGCGGGAGATAGGTACACCGGGGAGCTGTTTTTT.

This clonotype appeared a few times. The genes are TRBV29-1 and TRBJ1-2; a weak D match, TRBD1 (5 bases). The CDR3 is 14 residues long. CDR1 and CDR2 from the germline V gene are SQVTM and ANQGSEA. V was trimmed by 4 bases and J by 8 bases, leaving 20 bases between them. CDR3 sequence: CSVVPNEARGGYTF. CDR3 nucleotides: TGCAGCGTTGTACCCAATGAGGCACGGGGCGGCTACACCTTC.

This clonotype was observed at least ten times. J is TRBJ2-1 and V is TRBV12-3 or TRBV12-4, with D tentatively TRBD2 (6 bases). The germline V and J ends were trimmed by 6 bases and 9 bases, with 15 bases remaining between them. CDR3 length: 13 amino acids. The CDR3 protein is CASSRANGGEQFF. The CDR3 bases are TGTGCCAGCAGCAGGGCCAACGGGGGTGAGCAGTTCTTC.

This clonotype was recorded a few times. The chain uses TRBV7-2 and TRBJ2-2; the match to TRBD2 covers 7 bases. The germline V gene has CDR1 SGHTA and CDR2 FQGNSA. V dropped 4 bases and J dropped 4; count of bases not matched to a gene: 6. This CDR3 contains 15 residues. This chain's CDR3 is CASSSYSGSTGELFF. CDR3 bases: TGTGCCAGCAGCTCGTATAGCGGGTCCACCGGGGAGCTGTTTTTT.

This clonotype was recorded at least ten times. The V call is TRBV7-9, the J call TRBJ2-7; tentative D call: TRBD1 (6 bases). The CDR3 length is 15 residues. The V and J ends lost 2 bases and 6 bases respectively, with 17 bases between them. Germline V CDR1 and CDR2: SEHNR, FQNEAQ (reference sequence). As DNA, the CDR3 is TGTGCCAGCAGCTTATGGGGACAAGAGGGCTCCGAGCAGTACTTC. Its translation: CASSLWGQEGSEQYF.

This clonotype was observed a single time. The chain is built from TRBV14 and TRBJ2-7; 8 bases align to TRBD2. CDR3 size: 15 residues. Germline V lookup: CDR1 SGHDN, CDR2 FVKESK. V dropped 4 bases and J dropped 2; count of bases not matched to a gene: 7. The CDR3 DNA reads TGTGCCAGCAGCCGAGTTAGCGGGGCCGCCTACGAGCAGTACTTC. As protein: CASSRVSGAAYEQYF.

The table lists this clonotype with a few counts. The V and J genes are TRBV6-1 and TRBJ1-5; no firm D call. V lost 6 bases and J 0 bases, leaving 12 bases between the germline ends. The CDR3 runs 15 residues. Germline V gene sequence: CDR1 MNHNS, CDR2 SASEGT. CDR3 protein: CASRGSIDSNQPQHF. The DNA of the CDR3 is TGTGCCAGCAGAGGGTCGATTGATAGCAATCAGCCCCAGCATTTT.

This clonotype was detected ten times or more. CDR3 sequence reads: CASMGTSGFYEQYF. Here the CDR3 DNA reads TGTGCCAGTATGGGGACTAGCGGATTCTACGAGCAGTACTTC. The V call is TRBV28, the J call TRBJ2-7; TRBD2 agrees at 11 bases. This CDR3 has 14 amino acids. V was pared by 9 bases and J by 3 bases, with 7 bases of the junction left unmatched. CDR1 is MDHEN, CDR2 SYDVKM, per germline.

This clonotype was seen repeatedly, ten times or more. The chain links TRBV24-1 to TRBJ1-5, with D perhaps matching TRBD1 (6 bases). Germline CDR1 reads KGHDR; CDR2 reads SFDVKD. Between the trimmed V and J ends, which lost 4 bases and 2 bases, there was a span of 14 bases. The CDR3 is made up of 16 amino acids. The CDR3 region is CATSDPGETGNQPQHF. The DNA for the CDR3 is TGTGCCACCAGTGACCCAGGGGAGACGGGCAATCAGCCCCAGCATTTT.

This clonotype was recorded at least ten times. V and J are TRBV4-1 and TRBJ2-3; D ambiguous. The ends were cut back, 0 bases at V and 5 bases at J, with 9 bases in the middle. There are 14 residues in the CDR3. Germline V CDR1 and CDR2: MGHRA, YSYEKL. CDR3 residues: CASSQDWVQDTQYF. The DNA for the CDR3 is TGCGCCAGCAGCCAAGATTGGGTTCAAGATACGCAGTATTTT.

The table lists this clonotype with many counts. V gene TRBV5-1 combines with J gene TRBJ2-1; 9 nucleotides match TRBD2. J lost 3 bases, V lost 3 bases, and 4 bases had no gene match. This CDR3 has 15 amino acids. From germline, CDR1 is SGHRS and CDR2 YFSETQ. The CDR3 DNA is TGCGCCAGCAGCTGGATAGCGGGAGACTACAATGAGCAGTTCTTC. Its protein is CASSWIAGDYNEQFF.

V usage is TRBV4-1 and J usage is TRBJ2-1; D is uncertain. V lost 8 bases to trimming and J lost 3 bases, with 14 bases between them. From germline, CDR1 is MGHRA and CDR2 YSYEKL. The CDR3 consists of 14 residues. CDR3 DNA: TGCGCCAGCGAGGACGCGACCCACTACAATGAGCAGTTCTTC. Encoded protein: CASEDATHYNEQFF.

In its sample, this clonotype was seen many times. The chain is built from TRBV12-3 or TRBV12-4 and TRBJ2-3; D ambiguous. The CDR3 length is 10 residues. Trimming removed 1 base at V and 7 bases at J, with 0 bases between. This CDR3 is CASSLDTQYF. The CDR3 DNA is TGTGCCAGCAGTTTAGATACGCAGTATTTT.

This clonotype was recorded a few times. The V and J genes are TRBV5-1 and TRBJ1-6, with D possibly TRBD1 on 6 matching bases. Germline loops: CDR1 SGHRS, CDR2 YFSETQ. Trimming removed 2 bases from V and 10 bases from J, with 16 bases in between. This CDR3 spans 15 amino acids. CDR3 DNA sequence: TGCGCCAGCAGCTTACAGACAGGAGAAAGCTCACCCCTCCACTTT. As protein: CASSLQTGESSPLHF.

This clonotype was recorded many times. The DNA of the CDR3 is TGTGCCACCAGTGATCTTGGCGGTCGAGCTTTCTTT. Protein: CATSDLGGRAFF. The chain uses TRBV24-1 and TRBJ1-1, with D unclear. The length of the CDR3 is 12 residues. CDR1 and CDR2 from the germline V gene are KGHDR and SFDVKD. Trimming took off 3 bases at V and 10 bases at J, with 11 bases between the two ends.

This clonotype turned up a few times. V usage is TRBV20-1 and J usage is TRBJ1-1; no firm D call. The germline V gene encodes CDR1 DFQATT and CDR2 SNEGSKA (reference sequence). The CDR3 is 13 amino acids. The V gene lost 3 bases and the J gene lost 5 bases, with 13 bases spanning the gap. The CDR3 sequence: CSARRGGRTEAFF. The DNA of the CDR3 is TGCAGTGCTAGGCGGGGAGGAAGAACTGAAGCTTTCTTT.

In this sample, this clonotype turned up many times. The J gene is TRBJ2-7, the V gene TRBV27; D may match TRBD1 or TRBD2 (5 bases each). CDR3 length: 16 amino acids. Germline values: CDR1 MNHEY, CDR2 SMNVEV (reference sequence). The V end lost 4 bases, the J end lost 4 bases, and 20 bases lay between the germline ends. The CDR3 DNA is TGTGCCAGCAGTTCACCACAACCGGGGCGGATGTACGAGCAGTACTTC. Amino acid sequence: CASSSPQPGRMYEQYF.

In its sample, this clonotype was seen a few times. The chain recombines TRBV30 with TRBJ1-1; maybe TRBD1 (5 bases). V lost 7 bases and J 4 bases, leaving 19 bases between the germline ends. Germline lookup yields CDR1 GTSNPN and CDR2 SVGIG (reference sequence). The CDR3 has 14 residues. CDR3 residues: CAYTSGGWGTEAFF. CDR3 in DNA: TGTGCCTATACCTCCGGGGGATGGGGCACTGAAGCTTTCTTT.

The chain recombines TRBV6-1 with TRBJ2-7; TRBD1 or TRBD2 may be the D gene (5 bases each). Between the trimmed V and J ends, which lost 8 bases and 3 bases, there was a span of 17 bases. Germline V gives CDR1 MNHNS, CDR2 SASEGT. The CDR3 is 14 amino acids. The CDR3 DNA is TGTGCCAGCTCCCCTCGGGGTGGGGGCTACGAGCAGTACGTC. This gives the protein CASSPRGGGYEQYV.

The sample holds a few counts of this clonotype. This sequence joins TRBV6-5 and TRBJ1-3; the D gene is possibly TRBD1 (5 bases). Germline CDR1 and CDR2: MNHEY and SVGAGI. This CDR3 is 12 amino acids long. The V end lost 6 bases, the J end lost 6 bases, and 9 bases lay between the germline ends. The DNA for the CDR3 is TGTGCCAGCAGAGGGACTGAAAACACCATATATTTT. This translates into CASRGTENTIYF.

The table lists this clonotype with many counts. J is TRBJ2-3 and V is TRBV25-1; no definite D call. This CDR3 is built from 12 residues. With 8 bases removed from V and 4 bases from J, the gap between germline ends came to 10 bases. Germline V gene sequence: CDR1 MGHDK, CDR2 SYGVNS. CDR3: CASGLGSDTQYF. CDR3 coding DNA: TGTGCCAGCGGCCTCGGGTCAGATACGCAGTATTTT.

This clonotype was recorded many times. The CDR3 DNA is TGTGCCACCAGCAGAGATTTTGGACAGGGGGCGCCTTTAGCAGATACGCAGTATTTT. It codes for CATSRDFGQGAPLADTQYF. This chain joins TRBV15 and TRBJ2-3, with TRBD1 matching 11 bases. After removal of 0 bases from V and 4 bases from J, the junction contained 12 bases not matched to a gene. The CDR3 is 19 residues long. The germline V gene has CDR1 LNHNV and CDR2 YYDKDF (reference sequence).